One and the same sample provided the 7 T cell receptor beta chains below, sequenced in a study of shared clonotypes between healthy human individuals. The table came from immunoSEQ multiplex PCR; TCRdb's copy has only in-frame clones and leaves some out. The sample shows about 490,000 clones, 76% of them seen only once. Sequenced material: PBMCs. The source is a woman between 40 and 55 years old in good health. Some clones in this sample may be carry-over from other donors' samples.

This sequence joins TRBV2 and TRBJ2-1; 14 bases agree with TRBD2. The germline V gene has CDR1 SNHLY and CDR2 FYNNEI. V trimming: 8 bases; J trimming: 12 bases; junction bases outside the gene matches: 12. The CDR3 has 15 amino acids. CDR3 nucleotide sequence: TGTGCCAGCCGGGAACCAGGACTAGCGGGAGGAAGGCAGTTCTTC. It translates to CASREPGLAGGRQFF.

V gene TRBV2 combines with J gene TRBJ2-7, with D perhaps matching TRBD1 (6 bases). V dropped 7 bases and J dropped 0 bases, with 10 bases sitting between them. There are 13 residues in the CDR3. Germline CDR1 and CDR2: SNHLY and FYNNEI. For the CDR3, the DNA is TGTGCCAGCAATCGGGACAACTCCTACGAGCAGTACTTC. Residues: CASNRDNSYEQYF.

This rearrangement joins TRBV28 to TRBJ1-2; D is unclear. CDR1 and CDR2 (germline): MDHEN, SYDVKM. The V gene lost 3 bases and the J gene lost 7 bases, with 12 bases spanning the gap. The CDR3 extends over 13 amino acids. CDR3 in amino acids: CASSLAGSGGYTF. The CDR3 DNA sequence: TGTGCCAGCAGTTTGGCGGGGTCGGGTGGCTACACCTTC.

This clone is a singleton in its sample. The chain uses TRBV10-3 and TRBJ2-1, with 7 nucleotides matching TRBD2. The CDR3 totals 13 residues. CDR1 and CDR2 (germline): ENHRY, SYGVKD. J lost 8 bases, V lost 11 bases, and 12 bases had no gene match. Here the CDR3 reads CAATGGPEYEQFF. CDR3 sequence (DNA): TGTGCCGCCACGGGGGGACCCGAATATGAGCAGTTCTTC.

V gene TRBV29-1 combines with J gene TRBJ2-3; TRBD2 agrees at 13 bases. CDR1 and CDR2 (germline): SQVTM, ANQGSEA. The ends lost 7 bases at V and 4 bases at J; junction bases unmatched: 2. The CDR3 is made up of 13 amino acids. The CDR3 loop reads CSATSGRSDTQYF. The CDR3 DNA is TGCAGCGCGACTAGCGGGAGGTCAGATACGCAGTATTTT.

CDR3 in DNA: TGTGCCAGCAGTTTATGGACAGAAAATTCACCCCTCCACTTT. Translation gives CASSLWTENSPLHF. The chain recombines TRBV28 with TRBJ1-6; D might be TRBD1 (5 bases). V was clipped by 0 bases and J by 7 bases, with 7 bases between them. The CDR3 length is 14 residues. Per the germline V gene, CDR1 is MDHEN and CDR2 is SYDVKM.

CDR3 in DNA: TGTGCCAGCTCACCCGGGGGGGCCCGGGGATACGAGCAGTACTTC. Its translation is CASSPGGARGYEQYF. This sequence joins TRBV18 and TRBJ2-7; 8 bases are a match to TRBD2. Germline V gene data show CDR1 as KGHSH and CDR2 as LQKENI. The CDR3 is 15 amino acids. V lost 3 bases, J lost 4 bases, and 8 bases stayed unmatched.